This T cell receptor beta chain was found in a study of T cell responses to AZD1222 COVID-19 vaccine. Trimming took 0 bases from V and 4 from J, leaving 7 bases between them. The CDR3 sequence is 13 residues long. Per the germline V gene, CDR1 is SGHNT and CDR2 is YYREEE (reference sequence). Sequencing was performed with immunoSEQ multiplex PCR; in TCRdb, only in-frame clones are kept and a portion is missing. This repertoire shows about 100,000 clones, 80% to 95% found once; its top ten account for about 1.5%. This material consisted of peripheral blood, taken on day 0 of AZD1222 vaccination. V and J are TRBV5-4 and TRBJ2-5; D gene ambiguous. The receptor was isolated from an adult in good health. In nucleotides, the CDR3 is TGTGCCAGCAGCTTGGAGGAAGCAGAGACCCAGTACTTC. Its protein product is CASSLEEAETQYF.